The present T cell receptor beta chain was sequenced within a study of blood T cell repertoires in COVID-19. Study details: Sites across the United States, Italy and Spain contributed samples from acute and convalescent COVID-19.

Original processing methods: Reference gene primer amplification yielded estimated nucleated cell counts. Sequencing used immunoSEQ multiplex PCR; TCRdb keeps in-frame clones, though not all of them. The V and J calls and clone size are taken from that table; D and trimming were inferred from the DNA. Of approximately 300,000 clones listed, about nine tenths are singletons. Between the trimmed V and J ends, which lost 0 bases and 4 bases, there was a span of 9 bases. Germline values: CDR1 SNHLY, CDR2 FYNNEI. The CDR3 loop spans 15 amino acids. Participants' own reports of clinical history determined their cohort assignment.

The sequenced material came from PBMCs or T cells enriched from blood (not recorded which). The clonotype comes from a woman between 18 and 30 years old who had recovered from COVID-19. V is TRBV2 and J is TRBJ2-2, with D possibly matching TRBD2 (6 bases). This CDR3 reads CASSEARRGTGELFF. CDR3 in DNA: TGTGCCAGCAGTGAAGCGCGGAGGGGCACCGGGGAGCTGTTTTTT.